The 24 T cell receptor beta chains given below trace back to one sample, sequenced in a study of siplizumab effects on memory and regulatory T cells. Data came from immunoSEQ multiplex PCR; TCRdb stores just in-frame clones and leaves some out. The sample yields more than 45,000 clones, about 97% seen once. The sequencing input was naive CD4+ T cells sorted from blood. The receptors were gathered from a human donor in good health.

V and J are TRBV19 and TRBJ1-3, with 9 nucleotides matching TRBD1. The length of the CDR3 is 15 residues. CDR1 LNHDA and CDR2 SQIVND come from the germline V gene (reference sequence). After removal of 5 bases from V and 0 bases from J, the junction contained 2 bases not matched to a gene. The CDR3 protein is CASSPTGGSGNTIYF. CDR3 sequence (DNA): TGTGCCAGTAGTCCGACAGGGGGCTCTGGAAACACCATATATTTT.

CDR3 DNA: TGTGCCTGGAGTTCGACCCCCACGAACACTGAAGCTTTCTTT. It encodes CAWSSTPTNTEAFF. This rearrangement joins TRBV30 to TRBJ1-1; D remains unclear. The CDR3 is 14 residues long. Germline CDR1 GTSNPN, CDR2 SVGIG (reference sequence). V lost 2 bases to trimming and J lost 1 base, with 11 bases between them.

The V call is TRBV7-9, the J call TRBJ1-1; 8 nucleotides agree with TRBD1. After removal of 5 bases from V and 10 bases from J, the junction contained 15 bases not matched to a gene. The CDR3 contains 15 residues. Germline lookup yields CDR1 SEHNR and CDR2 FQNEAQ (reference sequence). The CDR3 here is CASSTRQGRVFLAFF. The CDR3 nucleotides are TGTGCCAGCAGCACCCGACAGGGGCGCGTATTTTTAGCTTTCTTT. Drawing the rest from reference TRBV7-9 and TRBJ1-1, the complete variable domain is DTGVSQNPRHKITKRGQNVTFRCDPISEHNRLYWYRQTLGQGPEFLTYFQNEAQLEKSRLLSDRFSAERPKGSFSTLEIQRTEQGDSAMYLCASSTRQGRVFLAFFGQGTRLTVV.

V is TRBV19 and J is TRBJ1-1; weak D call: TRBD1 (5 bases). Deletions cut 5 bases from V and 0 bases from J, with 7 bases between. The germline V gene has CDR1 LNHDA and CDR2 SQIVND (reference sequence). This CDR3 is built from 13 residues. The CDR3 is CASSSTVNTEAFF. CDR3 nucleotides: TGTGCCAGTAGTTCGACAGTGAACACTGAAGCTTTCTTT.

The chain combines TRBV19 with TRBJ1-2, with a possible D match to TRBD1 (5 bases). The V gene lost 6 bases and the J gene lost 2 bases, with 13 bases spanning the gap. The V gene's germline CDR1 is LNHDA and CDR2 SQIVND (reference sequence). This CDR3 comprises 14 residues. CDR3 residues: CASSPSGVNYGYTF. The CDR3, as DNA: TGTGCCAGTAGCCCTTCGGGGGTGAACTATGGCTACACCTTC.

The chain employs TRBV11-1 and TRBJ2-5; D tentatively reads TRBD1 or TRBD2 (7 bases each). Trimming removed 2 bases at V and 5 bases at J, with 15 bases between. This CDR3 is 15 amino acids long. The germline CDR1 and CDR2 sequences are SGHAT and FQDESV (reference sequence). This CDR3 reads CASSLLPQGGETQYF. In DNA, the CDR3 is TGTGCCAGCAGCTTACTCCCCCAGGGGGGGGAGACCCAGTACTTC.

The gene calls are TRBV7-9 and TRBJ2-5; 8 nucleotides agree with TRBD2. This CDR3 is built from 16 residues. CDR1 is SEHNR and CDR2 is FQNEAQ in the germline V gene (reference sequence). V trimming: 0 bases; J trimming: 1 base; junction bases outside the gene matches: 4. CDR3 DNA: TGTGCCAGCAGCTTAGCGGTTACTAGCGGCCAAGAGACCCAGTACTTC. This translates into CASSLAVTSGQETQYF. Variable domain in full (rest from reference TRBV7-9 and TRBJ2-5): DTGVSQNPRHKITKRGQNVTFRCDPISEHNRLYWYRQTLGQGPEFLTYFQNEAQLEKSRLLSDRFSAERPKGSFSTLEIQRTEQGDSAMYLCASSLAVTSGQETQYFGPGTRLLVL.

This chain connects TRBV7-9 to TRBJ1-1, with D hard to call. Between the trimmed V and J ends, which lost 5 bases and 0 bases, there was a span of 13 bases. This CDR3 spans 15 amino acids. Germline-derived CDR1 and CDR2 are SEHNR and FQNEAQ (reference sequence). This CDR3 reads CASSPDGRMNTEAFF. CDR3 in DNA: TGTGCCAGCAGCCCTGATGGACGGATGAACACTGAAGCTTTCTTT. Full variable domain (remainder filled in from reference TRBV7-9 and TRBJ1-1): DTGVSQNPRHKITKRGQNVTFRCDPISEHNRLYWYRQTLGQGPEFLTYFQNEAQLEKSRLLSDRFSAERPKGSFSTLEIQRTEQGDSAMYLCASSPDGRMNTEAFFGQGTRLTVV.

The chain joins TRBV6-5 to TRBJ2-1, with D unresolved. Germline CDR1 is MNHEY and CDR2 is SVGAGI. The CDR3 is 13 residues long. The V gene lost 2 bases and the J gene lost 4 bases, with 6 bases spanning the gap. The CDR3 reads CASSYDGYNEQFF. Written as DNA, the CDR3 is TGTGCCAGCAGTTACGACGGGTACAATGAGCAGTTCTTC.

The chain carries TRBV6-1 and TRBJ2-7; D is possibly TRBD1 (5 bases). Germline V lookup: CDR1 MNHNS, CDR2 SASEGT. The CDR3 totals 14 residues. Trimming pared 1 base from V and 1 base from J, leaving 8 bases between. CDR3 in DNA: TGTGCCAGCAGTGAAGGGGGCATTTCCTACGAGCAGTACTTC. This encodes CASSEGGISYEQYF.

V usage is TRBV2 and J usage is TRBJ1-2, with TRBD1 as a possible D gene (5 bases). There are 14 residues in the CDR3. V was pared by 4 bases and J by 0 bases, with 9 bases between. Germline assignment: CDR1 SNHLY and CDR2 FYNNEI. The CDR3 DNA follows: TGTGCCAGCAGTGTCCGGGGGTCTAACTATGGCTACACCTTC. Amino acids: CASSVRGSNYGYTF.

The chain employs TRBV7-9 and TRBJ2-7, with D possibly being TRBD2 (6 bases). CDR1 is SEHNR, CDR2 FQNEAQ, per germline (reference sequence). The CDR3 runs to 14 residues. The germline V and J ends were trimmed by 0 bases and 4 bases, with 10 bases remaining between them. DNA of the CDR3: TGTGCCAGCAGCTTAGCGCTGGGGGGTTACGAGCAGTACTTC. Translated: CASSLALGGYEQYF. The full variable domain, completed using reference TRBV7-9 and TRBJ2-7, is DTGVSQNPRHKITKRGQNVTFRCDPISEHNRLYWYRQTLGQGPEFLTYFQNEAQLEKSRLLSDRFSAERPKGSFSTLEIQRTEQGDSAMYLCASSLALGGYEQYFGPGTRLTVT.

The chain employs TRBV19 and TRBJ2-1; maybe TRBD2 (6 bases). Germline V gives CDR1 LNHDA, CDR2 SQIVND (reference sequence). The CDR3 sequence is 16 residues long. V gave up 8 bases and J gave up 0 bases, with 17 bases separating them. The CDR3 region is CASLPLAGSSYNEQFF. CDR3 sequence (DNA): TGTGCCAGTCTTCCTCTGGCGGGAAGCTCCTACAATGAGCAGTTCTTC.

The sample holds one count of this clone. V is TRBV19 and J is TRBJ1-3, with D perhaps matching TRBD1 (5 bases). Trimming pared 4 bases from V and 0 bases from J, leaving 16 bases between. The CDR3 spans 17 residues. Per the germline V gene, CDR1 is LNHDA and CDR2 is SQIVND (reference sequence). In DNA form, the CDR3 reads TGTGCCAGTAGTAACCGGGTCCCGGGGCACTCTGGAAACACCATATATTTT. Amino acids: CASSNRVPGHSGNTIYF. The full variable domain, with the rest looked up from reference TRBV19 and TRBJ1-3, is DGGITQSPKYLFRKEGQNVTLSCEQNLNHDAMYWYRQDPGQGLRLIYYSQIVNDFQKGDIAEGYSVSREKKESFPLTVTSAQKNPTAFYLCASSNRVPGHSGNTIYFGEGSWLTVV.

The V call is TRBV11-2, the J call TRBJ1-4; D remains ambiguous. The CDR3 has 16 residues. CDR1 is SGHAT and CDR2 is FQNNGV in the germline V gene. Trimming stripped 0 bases from V and 0 bases from J, with 8 bases between. DNA of the CDR3: TGTGCCAGCAGCTTAGATCCTCAGTCAACTAATGAAAAACTGTTTTTT. Protein: CASSLDPQSTNEKLFF.

Points on this clone: Distinct nucleotide sequences in the sample also encode this CDR3. The V and J genes are TRBV29-1 and TRBJ1-2; D gene unclear. The CDR3 is 13 residues long. The germline gives CDR1 SQVTM, CDR2 ANQGSEA. V lost 5 bases and J lost 0, with 10 bases in between. This chain's CDR3 is CSVLTLPNYGYTF. DNA for the CDR3: TGCAGCGTTCTTACTCTGCCTAACTATGGCTACACCTTC.

The chain uses TRBV18 and TRBJ2-7; D unresolved. The germline V and J ends were trimmed by 4 bases and 2 bases, with 12 bases remaining between them. This CDR3 region has 14 residues. Germline CDR1 reads KGHSH; CDR2 reads LQKENI. The DNA of the CDR3 is TGTGCCAGCTCACTAGGTCGAGACACCTACGAGCAGTACTTC. Translated: CASSLGRDTYEQYF.

V is TRBV7-9 and J is TRBJ2-3; 8 bases map to TRBD2. The CDR3 runs 16 residues. Germline V CDR1 and CDR2: SEHNR, FQNEAQ (reference sequence). V shed 5 bases and J 5 bases; nucleotides not matched to a gene: 12. In nucleotides, the CDR3 is TGTGCCAGCAGCGTTGAACTAGCGGTGGGGCTAGATACGCAGTATTTT. Translation gives CASSVELAVGLDTQYF. Full variable domain (remainder filled in from reference TRBV7-9 and TRBJ2-3): DTGVSQNPRHKITKRGQNVTFRCDPISEHNRLYWYRQTLGQGPEFLTYFQNEAQLEKSRLLSDRFSAERPKGSFSTLEIQRTEQGDSAMYLCASSVELAVGLDTQYFGPGTRLTVL.

V usage is TRBV4-1 and J usage is TRBJ2-2, with D perhaps TRBD2 (5 bases). The CDR3 contains 16 residues. Trimming took off 4 bases at V and 1 base at J, with 13 bases between the two ends. The germline V gene has CDR1 MGHRA and CDR2 YSYEKL. Written as DNA, the CDR3 is TGCGCCAGCAGCCTCCCTGGGAGCGTGAACACCGGGGAGCTGTTTTTT. Its protein product is CASSLPGSVNTGELFF.

The chain has TRBV5-4 and TRBJ1-4; 7 bases are a match to TRBD1. The ends lost 4 bases at V and 13 bases at J; junction bases unmatched: 16. CDR3 size: 15 residues. CDR1 and CDR2 from the germline V gene are SGHNT and YYREEE (reference sequence). CDR3 in amino acids: CASSLGGGASVSLFF. CDR3 DNA sequence: TGTGCCAGCAGCCTAGGAGGGGGCGCCTCGGTTTCACTGTTTTTT.

Regarding this clone: A junction end diverges from the germline sequence, so it may reflect a read error. V and J are TRBV7-7 and TRBJ2-5; 7 nucleotides align to TRBD2. There are 15 residues in the CDR3. Germline values: CDR1 SSHAT, CDR2 FNYEAQ (reference sequence). The CDR3 DNA follows: TGTGCTAGCAGCCCCTTAGGGGTAGCGGGAGAGACCCAGTACTTC. Its translation is CASSPLGVAGETQYF. Full variable domain (rest looked up from reference TRBV7-7 and TRBJ2-5): GAGVSQSPRYKVTKRGQDVTLRCDPISSHATLYWYQQALGQGPEFLTYFNYEAQPDKSGLPSDRFSAERPEGSISTLTIQRTEQRDSAMYRCASSPLGVAGETQYFGPGTRLLVL.

The rearrangement uses TRBV19 and TRBJ1-3; possible D gene TRBD1, 5 bases. The CDR3 runs to 15 residues. Germline V gene data show CDR1 as LNHDA and CDR2 as SQIVND (reference sequence). V was cut by 3 bases and J by 4 bases, with 13 bases left in between. CDR3 nucleotides: TGTGCCAGTAGTATGGGAGTAAGGGGCGGAAACACCATATATTTT. Translating it yields CASSMGVRGGNTIYF.

V is TRBV10-3 and J is TRBJ1-5; no clear D. This CDR3 is built from 13 residues. CDR1 is ENHRY and CDR2 is SYGVKD in the germline V gene. Deletions cut 3 bases from V and 4 bases from J, with 7 bases between. The CDR3 spells CAISDTANQPQHF. For the CDR3, the DNA is TGTGCCATCAGTGATACAGCAAATCAGCCCCAGCATTTT.

J is TRBJ2-2 and V is TRBV21-1; the table's D gene call, TRBD2, was not cross checked with the DNA. TRBV21-1 is termed a pseudogene. The CDR3 consists of 21 residues. CDR3 sequence: CASSRFQGKASGRTRTGELFF. CDR3 nucleotides: TGTGCCAGCAGCAGGTTCCAGGGGAAGGCTAGCGGGAGGACTAGGACCGGGGAGCTGTTTTTT.